One and the same sample provided the 17 T cell receptor beta chains below, sequenced in a study of blood T cell repertoires in COVID-19. The protocol was immunoSEQ multiplex PCR, while the TCRdb copy is restricted to in-frame clones and leaves out a portion. The table includes hundreds of thousands of clones, 70% to 90% detected once. The sequenced sample was peripheral blood. Source of these receptors: a woman aged 50 to 60 with acute or convalescent COVID-19.

CDR3 DNA sequence: TGTGCCGCCCAGACCCAGGGGCAGTGGGAGACCCAGTACTTC. Translated: CAAQTQGQWETQYF. The chain has TRBV30 and TRBJ2-5; D is perhaps TRBD1 (6 bases). The CDR3 is made up of 14 amino acids. Germline assignment: CDR1 GTSNPN and CDR2 SVGIG (reference sequence). Trimming removed 8 bases from V and 5 bases from J, with 21 bases in between.

The chain couples TRBV29-1 to TRBJ2-5; tentatively, D is TRBD2 (5 bases). Looked up from germline, CDR1 is SQVTM and CDR2 is ANQGSEA. The V and J ends lost 4 bases and 2 bases respectively, with 8 bases between them. The CDR3 is 12 amino acids. The CDR3 coding sequence is TGCAGCGTTGGGAGGCTACAAGAGACCCAGTACTTC. It specifies CSVGRLQETQYF. The whole variable domain, filled in from reference TRBV29-1 and TRBJ2-5, reads SAVISQKPSRDICQRGTSLTIQCQVDSQVTMMFWYRQQPGQSLTLIATANQGSEATYESGFVIDKFPISRPNLTFSTLTVSNMSPEDSSIYLCSVGRLQETQYFGPGTRLLVL.

In this sample, this clone turned up a few times. In nucleotides, the CDR3 is TGTGCCAGCAGCCTGGGACTAGCGGGAGCCTCCTACGAGCAGTACTTC. It yields the protein CASSLGLAGASYEQYF. The J gene is TRBJ2-7, the V gene TRBV5-4; 14 nucleotides match TRBD2. This CDR3 comprises 16 residues. Unmatched junction bases numbered 3, after V lost 4 bases and J lost 0 bases. Germline V gives CDR1 SGHNT, CDR2 YYREEE (reference sequence).

This chain connects TRBV2 to TRBJ1-4; 10 nucleotides align to TRBD1. Germline CDR1 SNHLY, CDR2 FYNNEI. There are 14 residues in the CDR3. Trimming took 6 bases from V and 10 from J; bases not matched to a gene: 8. The CDR3 DNA is TGTGCCAGCAGAGATGACAGGGGGCTTGGAAAACTGTTTTTT. Protein: CASRDDRGLGKLFF.

This clone was seen just once. The rearrangement uses TRBV10-3 and TRBJ1-1; D is perhaps TRBD1 (5 bases). In germline, CDR1 is ENHRY, CDR2 SYGVKD. V lost 4 bases and J lost 7, with 10 bases in between. The CDR3 totals 12 residues. CDR3 DNA: TGTGCCATCAGTGTAGGGGAAGGTGAAGCTTTCTTT. Its protein is CAISVGEGEAFF.

The rearrangement links TRBV10-1 to TRBJ2-1, with 7 bases that match TRBD1. J was trimmed by 7 bases and V by 4 bases; bases with no gene match: 7. The CDR3 sequence is 14 residues long. Per the germline V gene, CDR1 is WNHNN and CDR2 is SYGVQD (reference sequence). CDR3 sequence reads: CASSASKQGNEQFF. The CDR3 DNA is TGCGCCAGCAGTGCCAGCAAACAGGGGAATGAGCAGTTCTTC.

CDR3 in DNA: TGTGCCATTCGACAGGGGAACACTGAAGCTTTCTTT. This translates into CAIRQGNTEAFF. The rearrangement joins TRBV2 to TRBJ1-1; 7 nucleotides match TRBD1. Germline CDR1 SNHLY, CDR2 FYNNEI. The junction had 3 bases not matched to a gene; V was cut back by 10 bases and J by 1 base. The CDR3 spans 12 residues.

The chain combines TRBV21-1 with TRBJ2-3; the DNA was not used to check the table's D call, TRBD2. TRBV21-1 is tagged as a pseudogene. This CDR3 region has 12 residues. The CDR3 bases are TGTGCCAGCACCCCGGGACTCGGTACGCAGTATTTT. Protein: CASTPGLGTQYF.

J is TRBJ2-3 and V is TRBV4-3; a possible D gene is TRBD2 (6 bases). With 0 bases removed from V and 2 bases from J, the gap between germline ends came to 15 bases. Per germline, CDR1 LGHNA and CDR2 YSLEER. The CDR3 is 17 residues long. CDR3 amino acids: CASSQDHGGGPTDTQYF. In nucleotides, the CDR3 is TGCGCCAGCAGCCAAGATCATGGGGGAGGACCCACAGATACGCAGTATTTT.

The chain is built from TRBV29-1 and TRBJ2-1; 7 positions agree with TRBD2. Losses at the gene ends were 5 bases for V and 4 bases for J; bases not matched to a gene: 11. The CDR3 consists of 15 residues. Per germline, CDR1 SQVTM and CDR2 ANQGSEA. CDR3 protein: CSVPQASGGYNEQFF. CDR3 coding DNA: TGCAGCGTTCCACAGGCTAGCGGAGGTTACAATGAGCAGTTCTTC.

The chain uses TRBV29-1 and TRBJ2-1; D call uncertain. The CDR3 is 12 residues long. Germline assignment: CDR1 SQVTM and CDR2 ANQGSEA. V was trimmed by 1 base and J by 5 bases, leaving 6 bases between them. The CDR3 DNA reads TGCAGCGTTGAAGTAACAGACAATGAGCAGTTCTTC. It translates to CSVEVTDNEQFF.

The chain carries TRBV5-1 and TRBJ1-3; D is perhaps TRBD1 (5 bases). V was clipped by 0 bases and J by 4 bases, with 8 bases between them. The CDR3 contains 14 residues. Germline V gene sequence: CDR1 SGHRS, CDR2 YFSETQ. Here the CDR3 DNA reads TGCGCCAGCAGCTTGGGGACACCAGGAAACACCATATATTTT. Protein: CASSLGTPGNTIYF.

The chain links TRBV10-2 to TRBJ2-3, with a possible D match to TRBD1 (5 bases). Trimming took 6 bases from V and 2 from J, leaving 9 bases between them. This CDR3 region has 13 residues. The V gene's germline CDR1 is WSHSY and CDR2 SAAADI. The CDR3 sequence is CASRGQNTDTQYF. Here the CDR3 DNA reads TGCGCCAGCAGGGGGCAGAACACAGATACGCAGTATTTT.

This sequence joins TRBV27 and TRBJ1-4; 11 bases are a match to TRBD1. V lost 6 bases and J lost 7; bases outside the gene matches: 13. Germline CDR1 reads MNHEY; CDR2 reads SMNVEV (reference sequence). The CDR3 has 17 residues. CDR3 residues: CASRTLLSGTGGEKLFF. The CDR3 region has the DNA TGTGCCAGCAGAACTCTACTATCCGGGACAGGGGGTGAAAAACTGTTTTTT.

V gene TRBV24-1 combines with J gene TRBJ1-2; D is possibly TRBD1 (5 bases). Looked up from germline, CDR1 is KGHDR and CDR2 is SFDVKD. With 8 bases removed from V and 8 bases from J, the gap between germline ends came to 14 bases. This CDR3 comprises 12 residues. In nucleotides, the CDR3 is TGTGCCACCAACTCAGGGTCGCAGGGCTACACCTTC. As protein: CATNSGSQGYTF.

This chain joins TRBV24-1 and TRBJ1-4; no clear D. The CDR3 length is 13 residues. Germline CDR1 reads KGHDR; CDR2 reads SFDVKD. V dropped 4 bases and J dropped 7 bases, with 9 bases sitting between them. The DNA of the CDR3 is TGTGCCACCAGTGAGATAACCGGTGAAAAACTGTTTTTT. Its translation: CATSEITGEKLFF.

This clone was recorded only once. The chain links TRBV20-1 to TRBJ1-1, with D unresolved. Between the trimmed V and J ends, which lost 5 bases and 3 bases, there was a span of 7 bases. The CDR3 loop spans 11 amino acids. CDR1 is DFQATT, CDR2 SNEGSKA, per germline (reference sequence). CDR3 region: CSALQHTEAFF. The CDR3 DNA follows: TGCAGTGCTCTACAGCACACTGAAGCTTTCTTT.